This entry lists 5 T cell receptor beta chains sequenced from one sample in a study of OX40 agonist ivuxolimab in advanced cancers. Libraries were prepared by immunoSEQ multiplex PCR; TCRdb keeps only in-frame clonotypes and omits some of them. Among tens of thousands of clones listed, roughly nine tenths were seen once. The sequenced sample was CD4+ or CD8+ T cells sorted from blood, obtained in a trial of the OX40 agonist ivuxolimab. These receptors all come from an adult with an advanced solid tumor such as melanoma, head and neck, liver or kidney cancer.

The chain joins TRBV18 to TRBJ2-1; TRBD2 might be the D (5 bases). This CDR3 has 11 amino acids. Germline V gene sequence: CDR1 KGHSH, CDR2 LQKENI. Trimming removed 6 bases from V and 12 bases from J, with 12 bases in between. CDR3 amino acids: CASSPGVWQFF. In DNA, the CDR3 is TGTGCCAGCTCTCCCGGGGTATGGCAGTTCTTC.

This clone was counted once. The chain uses TRBV19 and TRBJ2-7; TRBD2 is a possible D gene (5 bases). Germline V gives CDR1 LNHDA, CDR2 SQIVND (reference sequence). This CDR3 has 13 amino acids. Trimming stripped 6 bases from V and 6 bases from J, with 15 bases between. The CDR3: CASSRGPLAEQYF. CDR3 in DNA: TGTGCCAGTAGCCGGGGTCCCCTCGCCGAGCAGTACTTC.

The CDR3 DNA sequence: TGTGCCAGCAGTTACCCGGACACGAGTAACTATGGCTACACCTTC. Translated, it gives CASSYPDTSNYGYTF. V gene TRBV6-6 combines with J gene TRBJ1-2; perhaps TRBD1 as D (5 bases). Between the trimmed V and J ends, which lost 2 bases and 1 base, there was a span of 11 bases. CDR1 is MNHNY and CDR2 is SVGAGI in the germline V gene (reference sequence). CDR3 length: 15 amino acids.

This chain uses TRBV18 with TRBJ2-5; 8 bases fit TRBD2. The CDR3 is 16 residues long. V shed 0 bases and J 4 bases; nucleotides not matched to a gene: 7. In germline, CDR1 is KGHSH, CDR2 LQKENI. The CDR3 DNA follows: TGTGCCAGCTCACCACCGGATACTAGCGGACGAGAGACCCAGTACTTC. The encoded protein is CASSPPDTSGRETQYF.

Sample share makes this clone large. The chain uses TRBV27 and TRBJ1-6; the D gene is possibly TRBD1 (5 bases). The germline V gene has CDR1 MNHEY and CDR2 SMNVEV (reference sequence). Trimming cost V 3 bases and J 14 bases, with 11 bases left between them. The CDR3 spans 12 residues. CDR3 nucleotide sequence: TGTGCCAGCAGTTTGAACACGGGGGCCCTCCACTTT. Translated: CASSLNTGALHF.